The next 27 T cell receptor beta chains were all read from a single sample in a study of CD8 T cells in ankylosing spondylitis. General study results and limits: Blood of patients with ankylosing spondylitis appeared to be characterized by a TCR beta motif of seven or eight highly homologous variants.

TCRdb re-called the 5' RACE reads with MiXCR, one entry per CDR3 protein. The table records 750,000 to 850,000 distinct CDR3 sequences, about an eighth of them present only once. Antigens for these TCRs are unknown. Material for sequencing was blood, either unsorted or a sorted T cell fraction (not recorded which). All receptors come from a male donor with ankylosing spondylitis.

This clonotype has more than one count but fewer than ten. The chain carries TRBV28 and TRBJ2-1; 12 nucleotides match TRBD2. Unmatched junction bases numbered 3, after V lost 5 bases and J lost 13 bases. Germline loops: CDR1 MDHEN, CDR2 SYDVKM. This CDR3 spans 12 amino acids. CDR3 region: CASSLAGGRQFF. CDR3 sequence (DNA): TGTGCCAGCAGTCTAGCGGGAGGGCGCCAGTTCTTC.

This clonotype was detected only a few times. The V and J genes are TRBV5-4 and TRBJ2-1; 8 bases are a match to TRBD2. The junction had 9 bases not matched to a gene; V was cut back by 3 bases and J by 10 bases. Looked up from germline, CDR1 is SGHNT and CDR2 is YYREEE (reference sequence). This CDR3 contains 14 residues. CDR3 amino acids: CASSSGLARREQFF. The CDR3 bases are TGTGCCAGCAGCTCCGGACTAGCTAGACGGGAGCAGTTCTTC.

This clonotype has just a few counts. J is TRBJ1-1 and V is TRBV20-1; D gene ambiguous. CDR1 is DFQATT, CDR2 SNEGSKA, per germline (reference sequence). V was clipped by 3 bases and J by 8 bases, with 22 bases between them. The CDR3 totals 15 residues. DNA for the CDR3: TGCAGTGCTAGGGGGAGTGGCAGCCATGGCCGGGAAGCTTTCTTT. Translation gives CSARGSGSHGREAFF.

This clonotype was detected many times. The CDR3 region is CASSLGGRGPTEAFF. CDR3 DNA sequence: TGTGCCAGCAGCTTGGGGGGACGCGGACCCACTGAAGCTTTCTTT. V is TRBV5-6 and J is TRBJ1-1, with a tentative D call TRBD1 (5 bases). The CDR3 runs 15 residues. V lost 0 bases and J 4 bases, leaving 13 bases between the germline ends. Germline V gene sequence: CDR1 SGHDT, CDR2 YYEEEE.

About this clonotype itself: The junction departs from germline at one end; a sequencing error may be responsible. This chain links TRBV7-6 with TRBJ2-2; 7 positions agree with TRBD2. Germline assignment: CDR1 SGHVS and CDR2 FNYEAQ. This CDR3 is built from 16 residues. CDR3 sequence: CASSLAPTSSTAELFF. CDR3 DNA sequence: TGTGCCAGCAGCTTAGCCCCGACTAGCTCCACCGCGGAGCTGTTTTTT.

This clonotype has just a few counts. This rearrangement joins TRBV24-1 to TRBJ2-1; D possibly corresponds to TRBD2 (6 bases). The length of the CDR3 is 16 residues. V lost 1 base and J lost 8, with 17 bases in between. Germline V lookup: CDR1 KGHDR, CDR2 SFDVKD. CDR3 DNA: TGTGCCACCAGTGATTTTGATCGGGACGGGAGCTATGAGCAGTTCTTC. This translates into CATSDFDRDGSYEQFF.

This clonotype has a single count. The chain's CDR3 is CSARTTVGGQPQHF. CDR3 coding DNA: TGCAGTGCTAGGACGACAGTGGGCGGACAGCCCCAGCATTTT. The chain employs TRBV20-1 and TRBJ1-5; tentative D call: TRBD1 (5 bases). The CDR3 is made up of 14 amino acids. CDR1 and CDR2 from the germline V gene are DFQATT and SNEGSKA (reference sequence). Between the trimmed V and J ends, which lost 3 bases and 7 bases, there was a span of 16 bases.

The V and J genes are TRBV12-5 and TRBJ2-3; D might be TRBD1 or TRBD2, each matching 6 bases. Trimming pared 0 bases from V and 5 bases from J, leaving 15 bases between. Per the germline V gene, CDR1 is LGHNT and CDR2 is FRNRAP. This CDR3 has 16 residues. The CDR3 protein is CASGLVGTGRLDTQYF. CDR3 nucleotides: TGTGCTAGTGGTTTGGTAGGAACAGGGAGGTTAGATACGCAGTATTTT.

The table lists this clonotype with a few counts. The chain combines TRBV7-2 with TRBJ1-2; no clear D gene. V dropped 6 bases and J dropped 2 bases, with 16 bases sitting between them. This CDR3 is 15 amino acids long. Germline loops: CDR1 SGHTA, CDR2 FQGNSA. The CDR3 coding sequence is TGTGCCAGCAGGGCCATTGGCGGATTAAACTATGGCTACACCTTC. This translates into CASRAIGGLNYGYTF.

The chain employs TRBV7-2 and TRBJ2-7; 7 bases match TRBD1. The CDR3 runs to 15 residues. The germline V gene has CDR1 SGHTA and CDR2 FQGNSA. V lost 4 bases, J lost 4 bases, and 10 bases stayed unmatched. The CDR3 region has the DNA TGTGCCAGCAGCTCAGGGGGTCTCGGTTATTACGAGCAGTACTTC. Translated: CASSSGGLGYYEQYF.

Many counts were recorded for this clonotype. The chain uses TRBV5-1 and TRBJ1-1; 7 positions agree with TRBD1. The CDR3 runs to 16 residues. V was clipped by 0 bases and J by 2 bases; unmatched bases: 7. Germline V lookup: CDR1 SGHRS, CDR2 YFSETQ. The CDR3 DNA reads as TGCGCCAGCAGCTTGGAGATCGGGACAGATAACACTGAAGCTTTCTTT. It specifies CASSLEIGTDNTEAFF.

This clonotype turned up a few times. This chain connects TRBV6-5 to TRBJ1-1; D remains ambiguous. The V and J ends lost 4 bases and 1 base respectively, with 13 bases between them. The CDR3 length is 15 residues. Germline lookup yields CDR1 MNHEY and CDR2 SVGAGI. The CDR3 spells CASSSPGWGNTEAFF. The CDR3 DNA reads TGTGCCAGCAGTTCCCCCGGGTGGGGGAACACTGAAGCTTTCTTT.

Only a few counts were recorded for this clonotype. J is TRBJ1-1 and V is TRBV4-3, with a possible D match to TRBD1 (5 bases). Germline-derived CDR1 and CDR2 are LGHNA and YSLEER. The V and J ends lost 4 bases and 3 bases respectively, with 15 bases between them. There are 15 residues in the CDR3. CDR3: CASSLEGVGDTEAFF. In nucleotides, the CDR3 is TGCGCCAGCAGCCTAGAAGGGGTAGGAGACACTGAAGCTTTCTTT.

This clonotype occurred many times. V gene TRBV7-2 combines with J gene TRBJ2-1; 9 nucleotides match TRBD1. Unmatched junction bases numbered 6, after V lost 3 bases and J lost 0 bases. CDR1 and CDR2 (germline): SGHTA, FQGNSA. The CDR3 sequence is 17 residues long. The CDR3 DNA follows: TGTGCCAGCAGCTTTCCCGGGACAGGGAGCTCCTACAATGAGCAGTTCTTC. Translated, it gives CASSFPGTGSSYNEQFF.

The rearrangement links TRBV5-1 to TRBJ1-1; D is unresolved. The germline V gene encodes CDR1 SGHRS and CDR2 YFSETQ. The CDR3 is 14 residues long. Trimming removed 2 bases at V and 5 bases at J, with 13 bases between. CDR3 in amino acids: CASSFELPGTEAFF. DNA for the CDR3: TGCGCCAGCAGCTTTGAACTCCCGGGGACTGAAGCTTTCTTT.

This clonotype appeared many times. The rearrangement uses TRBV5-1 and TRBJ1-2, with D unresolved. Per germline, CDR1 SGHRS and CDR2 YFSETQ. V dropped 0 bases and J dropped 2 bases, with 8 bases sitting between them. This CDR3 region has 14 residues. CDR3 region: CASSLETGNYGYTF. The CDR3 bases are TGCGCCAGCAGCTTGGAAACGGGAAACTATGGCTACACCTTC.

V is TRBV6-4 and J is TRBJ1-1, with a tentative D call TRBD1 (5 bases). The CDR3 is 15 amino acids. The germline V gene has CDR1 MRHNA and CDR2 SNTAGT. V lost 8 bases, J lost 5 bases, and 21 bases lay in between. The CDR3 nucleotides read TGTGCCAGCTCACCAAAAAGTGGGGGAAATACTGAAGCTTTCTTT. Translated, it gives CASSPKSGGNTEAFF.

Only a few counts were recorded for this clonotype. CDR3 residues: CASSLAWTSGVIADTQYF. The CDR3, as DNA: TGTGCCAGCAGCTTAGCCTGGACTAGCGGGGTGATCGCAGATACGCAGTATTTT. V is TRBV7-4 and J is TRBJ2-3; 12 bases line up with TRBD2. CDR1 is SGHVT, CDR2 SQSDAQ, per germline. This CDR3 region has 18 residues. Germline trimming cut 0 bases from V and 4 bases from J; bases unmatched to any gene: 8.

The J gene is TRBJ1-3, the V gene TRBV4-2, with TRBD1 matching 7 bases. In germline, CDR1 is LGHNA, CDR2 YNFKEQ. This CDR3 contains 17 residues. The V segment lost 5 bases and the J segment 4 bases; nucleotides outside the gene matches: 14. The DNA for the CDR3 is TGTGCCAGCAGCTACCAAGCCCAAGGGGGCCTGGGAAACACCATATATTTT. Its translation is CASSYQAQGGLGNTIYF.

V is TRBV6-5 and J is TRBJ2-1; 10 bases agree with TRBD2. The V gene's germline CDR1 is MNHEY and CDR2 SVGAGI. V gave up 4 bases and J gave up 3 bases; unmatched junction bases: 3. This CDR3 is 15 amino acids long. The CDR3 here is CASSSSGSVYNEQFF. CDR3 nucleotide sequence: TGTGCCAGCAGTTCTAGCGGGAGTGTCTACAATGAGCAGTTCTTC.

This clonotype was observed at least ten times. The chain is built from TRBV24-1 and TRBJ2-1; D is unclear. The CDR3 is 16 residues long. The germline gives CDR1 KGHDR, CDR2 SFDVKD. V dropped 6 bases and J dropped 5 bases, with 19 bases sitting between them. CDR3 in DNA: TGTGCCACCAGTACTACGGGTGGTAAGGCTGACAATGAGCAGTTCTTC. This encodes CATSTTGGKADNEQFF.

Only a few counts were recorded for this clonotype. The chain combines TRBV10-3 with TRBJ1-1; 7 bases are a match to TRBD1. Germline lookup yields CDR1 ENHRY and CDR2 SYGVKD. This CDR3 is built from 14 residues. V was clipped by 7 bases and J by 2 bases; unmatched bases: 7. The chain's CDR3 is CAITPGTANTEAFF. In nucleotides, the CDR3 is TGTGCCATCACCCCCGGGACAGCTAACACTGAAGCTTTCTTT.

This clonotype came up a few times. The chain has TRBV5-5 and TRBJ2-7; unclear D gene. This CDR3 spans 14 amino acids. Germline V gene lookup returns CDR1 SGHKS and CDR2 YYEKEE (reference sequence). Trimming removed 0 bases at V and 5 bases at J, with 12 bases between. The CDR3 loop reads CASSLEVRSNEQYF. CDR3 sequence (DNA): TGTGCCAGCAGCTTGGAAGTCAGATCAAACGAGCAGTACTTC.

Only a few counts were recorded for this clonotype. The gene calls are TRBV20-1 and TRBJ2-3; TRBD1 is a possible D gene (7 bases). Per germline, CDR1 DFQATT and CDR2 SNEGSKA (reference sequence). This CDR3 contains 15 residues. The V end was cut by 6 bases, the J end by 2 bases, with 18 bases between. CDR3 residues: CSARRDSPYTDTQYF. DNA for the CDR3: TGCAGTGCGAGGCGGGACAGCCCCTACACAGATACGCAGTATTTT.

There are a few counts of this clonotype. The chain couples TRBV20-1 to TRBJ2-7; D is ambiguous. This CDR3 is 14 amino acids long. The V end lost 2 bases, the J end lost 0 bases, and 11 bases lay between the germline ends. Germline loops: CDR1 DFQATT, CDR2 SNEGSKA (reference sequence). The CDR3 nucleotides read TGCAGTGCTAGATACCCAACGGGCTCCTACGAGCAGTACTTC. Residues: CSARYPTGSYEQYF.

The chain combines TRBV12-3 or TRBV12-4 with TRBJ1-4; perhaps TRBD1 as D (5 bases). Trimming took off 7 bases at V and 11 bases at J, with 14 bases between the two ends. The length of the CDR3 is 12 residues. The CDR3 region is CASTLRGGKLFF. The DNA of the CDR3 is TGTGCCAGCACCCTCCGGGGGGGGAAACTGTTTTTT.

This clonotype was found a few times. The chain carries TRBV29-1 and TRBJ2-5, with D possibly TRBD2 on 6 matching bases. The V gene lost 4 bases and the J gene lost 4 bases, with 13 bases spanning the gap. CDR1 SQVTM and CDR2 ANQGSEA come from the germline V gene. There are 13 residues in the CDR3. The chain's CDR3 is CSVVGGSGETQYF. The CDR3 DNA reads TGCAGCGTTGTTGGGGGGTCCGGAGAGACCCAGTACTTC.